This T cell receptor (beta chain) comes out of a study of T cells in Graves' hyperthyroidism and ophthalmopathy. Study observations and caveats: Median prediction lead before ophthalmopathy onset was about 6.3 months with the model.

Amplified TCR beta CDR3 regions derived from RNA transcripts. First-round RT-PCR targeting the TCR CDR3 was performed with the HTBI primer set. TCRdb re-called the multiplex PCR reads through MiXCR, storing one row per CDR3 protein. The repertoire consists of about 360,000 distinct CDR3 sequences, with 13% occurring once and the leading ten covering around 9.2%. Concerning this clonotype: Its antigen is undetermined.

The specimen was blood. The TCR was taken from a woman aged 18-29 years with Graves' hyperthyroidism.

The CDR3 DNA is TGTGCCAGCAGCTTAGTCGGACTAGCGGGAGGCCCGGGAGATACGCAGTATTTT. This sequence encodes CASSLVGLAGGPGDTQYF. This rearrangement joins TRBV7-3 to TRBJ2-3; TRBD2 agrees at 14 bases. The junction had 9 bases not matched to a gene; V was cut back by 2 bases and J by 5 bases. The CDR3 is 18 amino acids. CDR1 SGHTA and CDR2 FQGTGA come from the germline V gene.